This entry lists 27 T cell receptor beta chains sequenced from one sample in a study of blood T cell repertoires in COVID-19. Assay: immunoSEQ multiplex PCR; the TCRdb copy retains only in-frame clones and omits some. The sample gives some 190,000 clones, roughly 84% of which show up once; 4.5% to 5% is in the top ten. Specimen: peripheral blood. These receptor sequences come from a woman at least 80 years old with acute or convalescent COVID-19.

The V call is TRBV30, the J call TRBJ1-2; 9 bases match TRBD1. Unmatched junction bases numbered 14, after V lost 5 bases and J lost 1 base. CDR1 is GTSNPN, CDR2 SVGIG, per germline (reference sequence). This CDR3 has 17 residues. DNA for the CDR3: TGTGCCTGGTCAACAGGGGGCAAATCACACCGTAACTATGGCTACACCTTC. The encoded protein is CAWSTGGKSHRNYGYTF.

The V call is TRBV2, the J call TRBJ2-3; weak D call: TRBD1 (6 bases). The CDR3 is made up of 16 amino acids. The V and J ends lost 5 bases and 0 bases respectively, with 15 bases between them. From germline, CDR1 is SNHLY and CDR2 FYNNEI. CDR3 sequence: CASSPRTVPSTDTQYF. Written as DNA, the CDR3 is TGTGCCAGCAGTCCTCGGACAGTCCCTAGCACAGATACGCAGTATTTT.

The chain recombines TRBV11-2 with TRBJ2-1; 9 positions match TRBD2. Germline V gives CDR1 SGHAT, CDR2 FQNNGV. The trim removed 1 base at V and 7 bases at J, leaving 17 bases unmatched. There are 19 residues in the CDR3. Written as DNA, the CDR3 is TGTGCCAGCAGCTTAGGGGGCCGATGGGTAGCGGGAGTGAGGAATGAGCAGTTCTTC. Amino acid sequence: CASSLGGRWVAGVRNEQFF.

This chain joins TRBV7-2 and TRBJ2-5; the D gene is possibly TRBD2 (7 bases). Germline V gene data show CDR1 as SGHTA and CDR2 as FQGNSA. Trimming cost V 0 bases and J 2 bases, with 13 bases left between them. CDR3 length: 16 amino acids. CDR3 sequence (DNA): TGTGCCAGCAGCTTAGCTCGGACTAGGGGGCAAGAGACCCAGTACTTC. As protein: CASSLARTRGQETQYF.

V gene TRBV18 combines with J gene TRBJ1-1; D is possibly TRBD1 (5 bases). The CDR3 is made up of 16 amino acids. V was clipped by 6 bases and J by 5 bases, with 22 bases between them. Germline CDR1 is KGHSH and CDR2 is LQKENI. DNA for the CDR3: TGTGCCAGCTCGCTACTAGGGGAGGGCGGGGGAACTGAAGCTTTCTTT. This encodes CASSLLGEGGGTEAFF.

The rearrangement joins TRBV6-2 or TRBV6-3 to TRBJ2-7; D ambiguous. Trimming shortened V by 0 bases and J by 3 bases, and 24 bases separated the two germline ends. The CDR3 runs to 19 residues. Germline CDR1 reads MNHEY; CDR2 reads SVGEGT. The chain's CDR3 is CASSYSTLEIQGARYEQYF. Written as DNA, the CDR3 is TGTGCCAGCAGTTACTCCACACTCGAAATACAAGGAGCCCGCTACGAGCAGTACTTC.

This clone has a single count. The V gene is TRBV6-2 or TRBV6-3, the J gene TRBJ1-6, with TRBD1 matching over 7 bases. V lost 0 bases to trimming and J lost 0 bases; unmatched junction nucleotides: 5. Germline CDR1 MNHEY, CDR2 SVGEGT. The CDR3 sequence is 18 residues long. The chain's CDR3 is CASSYSGQIYSYNSPLHF. The CDR3, as DNA: TGTGCCAGCAGTTACTCGGGACAGATCTACTCCTATAATTCACCCCTCCACTTT.

This sequence joins TRBV19 and TRBJ1-5; weak D call: TRBD1 (6 bases). V lost 6 bases and J lost 6, with 12 bases in between. The germline V gene has CDR1 LNHDA and CDR2 SQIVND (reference sequence). There are 13 residues in the CDR3. CDR3 region: CASRLTGIQPQHF. The CDR3 DNA is TGTGCCAGTAGGTTAACAGGGATTCAGCCCCAGCATTTT.

J is TRBJ1-1 and V is TRBV5-6; D call uncertain. The CDR3 covers 14 residues. V dropped 0 bases and J dropped 1 base, with 7 bases sitting between them. In germline, CDR1 is SGHDT, CDR2 YYEEEE. DNA of the CDR3: TGTGCCAGCAGCTTGGGACTGACGAACACTGAAGCTTTCTTT. As protein: CASSLGLTNTEAFF.

V is TRBV6-6 and J is TRBJ1-1, with 8 bases that match TRBD1. Germline trimming cut 4 bases from V and 6 bases from J; bases unmatched to any gene: 4. Germline V gene sequence: CDR1 MNHNY, CDR2 SVGAGI (reference sequence). This CDR3 is 13 amino acids long. The CDR3 DNA sequence: TGTGCCAGCAGTTTGAGACAGGGGTCTGAAGCTTTCTTT. Its translation is CASSLRQGSEAFF.

This chain connects TRBV7-2 to TRBJ1-6, with TRBD1 identical over 10 bases. Germline V gene sequence: CDR1 SGHTA, CDR2 FQGNSA. The junction had 2 bases not matched to a gene; V was cut back by 5 bases and J by 7 bases. This CDR3 is built from 14 residues. The CDR3 DNA follows: TGTGCCAGCAGCGCGGGACAGGGGAATTCACCCCTCCACTTT. Encoded protein: CASSAGQGNSPLHF.

CDR3 residues: CASSRNRGYEQYF. DNA for the CDR3: TGCGCCAGCAGCCGCAACAGGGGCTACGAGCAGTACTTC. This rearrangement joins TRBV4-3 to TRBJ2-7; TRBD1 agrees at 7 bases. Germline loops: CDR1 LGHNA, CDR2 YSLEER. Trimming cost V 4 bases and J 3 bases; bases outside gene matches: 3. The CDR3 is 13 amino acids.

This clone was seen a few times. The chain is built from TRBV4-1 and TRBJ2-7, with 7 bases matching TRBD2. J lost 6 bases, V lost 4 bases, and 9 bases had no gene match. This CDR3 is 14 amino acids long. CDR1 MGHRA and CDR2 YSYEKL come from the germline V gene. The DNA of the CDR3 is TGCGCCAGCAGCCCCAGGACTAGATTGGGCGAGCAGTACTTC. It translates to CASSPRTRLGEQYF.

This clone was observed once. The chain has TRBV21-1 and TRBJ1-2; TRBD1 is the table's D call, not checked against the DNA. TRBV21-1 is described as a pseudogene. The CDR3 has 11 amino acids. CDR3: CASRQGDRGTF. The CDR3 coding sequence is TGTGCCAGCAGGCAAGGGGACAGGGGGACCTTC.

The chain is built from TRBV7-3 and TRBJ1-4; 8 bases map to TRBD1. Germline V CDR1 and CDR2: SGHTA, FQGTGA. J lost 7 bases, V lost 1 base, and 8 bases had no gene match. The CDR3 has 16 residues. CDR3 loop: CASSLMLKTGVEKLFF. In DNA, the CDR3 is TGTGCCAGCAGCTTAATGCTAAAGACAGGGGTTGAAAAACTGTTTTTT.

This chain joins TRBV13 and TRBJ2-7, with 11 nucleotides matching TRBD2. Judging by the DNA end, TRBJ2-1 fits better; the J call may be wrong. Germline CDR1 reads PRHDT; CDR2 reads FYEKMQ (reference sequence). There are 16 residues in the CDR3. The CDR3 DNA sequence: TGTGCCAGCAGCTTGTACGGGACTAGCGGATACAATGAGCAGTTCTTC. Translation gives CASSLYGTSGYNEQFF.

The rearrangement uses TRBV14 and TRBJ2-7, with D maybe TRBD2 (5 bases). The CDR3 is 14 amino acids. Between the trimmed V and J ends, which lost 3 bases and 7 bases, there was a span of 16 bases. In germline, CDR1 is SGHDN, CDR2 FVKESK. The CDR3, as DNA: TGTGCCAGCAGCCATCAAGGACCCCCGGGGGAGCAGTACTTC. It codes for CASSHQGPPGEQYF.

V usage is TRBV6-6 and J usage is TRBJ1-5, with TRBD1 matching over 11 bases. V lost 5 bases to trimming and J lost 7 bases; unmatched junction nucleotides: 10. Looked up from germline, CDR1 is MNHNY and CDR2 is SVGAGI (reference sequence). The CDR3 runs to 16 residues. The CDR3 DNA is TGTGCCAGCAGTGGGGGACAGGGGGGAGGAACGCAGCCCCAGCATTTT. Translating gives CASSGGQGGGTQPQHF.

The J gene is TRBJ1-1, the V gene TRBV10-3, with D perhaps TRBD1 (5 bases). This CDR3 spans 13 amino acids. Trimming cost V 4 bases and J 3 bases, with 9 bases left between them. Germline values: CDR1 ENHRY, CDR2 SYGVKD. The CDR3 here is CAISVDMDTEAFF. The CDR3 DNA reads TGTGCCATCAGTGTGGACATGGACACTGAAGCTTTCTTT.

The chain uses TRBV9 and TRBJ1-3; no firm D call. The CDR3 length is 13 residues. V dropped 1 base and J dropped 9 bases, with 11 bases sitting between them. Germline CDR1 reads SGDLS; CDR2 reads YYNGEE. CDR3: CASSVLPLATIYF. The DNA for the CDR3 is TGTGCCAGCAGCGTACTCCCCTTGGCCACCATATATTTT.

A few counts support this clone. The chain carries TRBV9 and TRBJ1-2, with D possibly TRBD1 on 5 matching bases. Germline lookup yields CDR1 SGDLS and CDR2 YYNGEE. The V end lost 2 bases, the J end lost 8 bases, and 10 bases lay between the germline ends. The CDR3 covers 12 residues. The CDR3 sequence: CASSVGGGGYTF. The CDR3 DNA follows: TGTGCCAGCAGCGTGGGGGGAGGAGGCTACACCTTC. The whole variable domain, remainder taken from reference TRBV9 and TRBJ1-2, is DSGVTQTPKHLITATGQRVTLRCSPRSGDLSVYWYQQSLDQGLQFLIQYYNGEERAKGNILERFSAQQFPDLHSELNLSSLELGDSALYFCASSVGGGGYTFGSGTRLTVV.

The V gene is TRBV4-3, the J gene TRBJ1-2; 7 bases match TRBD1. After removal of 4 bases from V and 4 bases from J, the junction contained 6 bases not matched to a gene. Germline assignment: CDR1 LGHNA and CDR2 YSLEER. CDR3 length: 14 amino acids. DNA for the CDR3: TGCGCCAGCAGCCCCAGACAGGGCCCCTATGGCTACACCTTC. It translates to CASSPRQGPYGYTF.

The gene calls are TRBV3-1 (or the pseudogene TRBV3-2) and TRBJ1-4; D is unresolved. Germline-derived CDR1 and CDR2 are LGHDT and YNNKEL (reference sequence). This CDR3 contains 14 residues. V gave up 5 bases and J gave up 7 bases, with 14 bases separating them. CDR3 amino acids: CASSMAGYGEKLFF. CDR3 bases: TGTGCCAGCAGCATGGCAGGATACGGTGAAAAACTGTTTTTT.

The genes are TRBV11-2 and TRBJ2-1, with 7 bases aligning to TRBD1. Germline CDR1 is SGHAT and CDR2 is FQNNGV. This CDR3 comprises 15 residues. V lost 6 bases to trimming and J lost 1 base; unmatched junction nucleotides: 6. The chain's CDR3 is CASSFTGDSYNEQFF. CDR3 DNA sequence: TGTGCCAGCAGTTTTACAGGGGATTCCTACAATGAGCAGTTCTTC.

The chain is built from TRBV5-1 and TRBJ2-5, with TRBD1 matching over 10 bases. J lost 4 bases, V lost 4 bases, and 4 bases had no gene match. This CDR3 has 14 residues. The germline V gene encodes CDR1 SGHRS and CDR2 YFSETQ. The CDR3 DNA reads as TGCGCCAGCAGCCCAGGGACAGGGGTAGAGACCCAGTACTTC. It codes for CASSPGTGVETQYF.

The rearrangement uses TRBV9 and TRBJ2-7, with unresolved D. Trimming removed 0 bases from V and 4 bases from J, with 8 bases in between. Germline assignment: CDR1 SGDLS and CDR2 YYNGEE. CDR3 length: 13 residues. The chain's CDR3 is CASSVGAPYEQYF. DNA for the CDR3: TGTGCCAGCAGCGTAGGGGCCCCATACGAGCAGTACTTC.

The rearrangement links TRBV5-1 to TRBJ2-3; D might be TRBD1 (5 bases). The V gene lost 0 bases and the J gene lost 0 bases, with 11 bases spanning the gap. The length of the CDR3 is 16 residues. Germline values: CDR1 SGHRS, CDR2 YFSETQ. The CDR3 coding sequence is TGCGCCAGCAGCTTGGTAGCAGGGTGGAGCACAGATACGCAGTATTTT. This gives the protein CASSLVAGWSTDTQYF.